The source of this TCR beta chain is a study of identical twins. This clonotype was seen a handful of times. TCRdb re-called the 5' RACE reads through MiXCR, storing one row per CDR3 protein. The sample consists of 700,000 or so distinct CDR3 sequences, less than 10% of them appearing once. Everyone who gave samples was a healthy Caucasian. Germline values: CDR1 LGHNA, CDR2 YSLEER. Trimming took 0 bases from V and 6 from J, leaving 15 bases between them. This CDR3 has 15 amino acids. This same sample was also taken into another study, of yellow fever vaccine responses in identical twins.

The chain has TRBV4-3 and TRBJ2-7, with a weak D call TRBD1 (5 bases). Sequenced material: PBMCs. This receptor was identified in a woman under 30 in good health. CDR3 in DNA: TGCGCCAGCAGCCAAGAAACGACAGCTAATTCCGAGCAGTACTTC. This encodes CASSQETTANSEQYF.